This T cell receptor (beta chain) was found in a study of blood T cell repertoires in COVID-19. Overall study: The samples span acute and convalescent COVID-19 from the United States, Italy and Spain. Sources were T cells, B-cell-depleted T cells, or PBMCs; the material itself was cDNA or gDNA.

Sequencing used immunoSEQ multiplex PCR; TCRdb keeps in-frame clones, though not all of them. The sample lists some 170,000 clones, 84% seen once, with roughly 15% in the top ten. Participants, about 18 to 89 years old, spanned approximately 26 US areas. Cohorts were based on clinical histories the participants reported. This clone has only one observation. This TCR derives from a man aged 50 to 60 who had recovered from COVID-19. The source material was PBMCs or T cells enriched from blood (not recorded which).

CDR3 residues: CASSLDNRGARGEQYF. For the CDR3, the DNA is TGTGCCAGCAGCTTAGATAACCGGGGGGCGCGGGGCGAGCAGTACTTC. V usage is TRBV11-2 and J usage is TRBJ2-7, with D possibly matching TRBD2 (7 bases). Germline lookup yields CDR1 SGHAT and CDR2 FQNNGV. Trimming took 0 bases from V and 6 from J, leaving 18 bases between them. The CDR3 is 16 amino acids.